Sequencing of this T cell receptor (beta chain) was carried out in a study of shared clonotypes between healthy human individuals. Study results and limitations: Donor scarcity curtailed the genetic and exposure-history diversity represented herein.

V lost 6 bases, J lost 5 bases, and 8 bases stayed unmatched. The CDR3 loop spans 15 amino acids. The germline V gene encodes CDR1 MDHEN and CDR2 SYDVKM. Sequencing was at deep level. Tens of thousands of T cell genomes (300 ng DNA) went into each PBMC replicate. Clones were sequenced by immunoSEQ multiplex PCR, and TCRdb holds only the in-frame ones, with some missing. The sample holds 450,000 to 500,000 clones; 79% are singletons and the top ten take roughly 12%. For this clone: The antigen is unknown.

Sequencing was performed on PBMCs. The sequence was obtained from a woman aged 40 to 50 in good health. Some clones in this sample may be carry-over from other donors' samples. The V gene is TRBV28, the J gene TRBJ2-5, with 11 bases aligning to TRBD2. CDR3 sequence (DNA): TGTGCCAGCAGGGTAGCGGGAGGGCCTGTCGAGACCCAGTACTTC. Encoded protein: CASRVAGGPVETQYF.